One and the same sample provided the 25 T cell receptor beta chains below, sequenced in a study of blood T cells in healthy people across ages. For the second PCR, which ran for roughly 6 to 12 cycles, a sample-barcoded 5' primer and a J-beta primer mix were used. TCRdb processed the 5' RACE reads anew with MiXCR; each CDR3 protein has one entry. The sample lists about 1.1 million distinct CDR3 sequences, 35% to 40% occurring once. The sample was blood. These receptors all come from a man aged 18 to 30 in good health.

J is TRBJ1-5 and V is TRBV20-1; the D gene is possibly TRBD1 (5 bases). Deletions cut 7 bases from V and 0 bases from J, with 7 bases between. Germline CDR1 is DFQATT and CDR2 is SNEGSKA (reference sequence). The CDR3 is 12 residues long. CDR3 protein: CSGQLSNQPQHF. The CDR3 DNA sequence: TGCAGTGGACAGCTTAGCAATCAGCCCCAGCATTTT.

This chain links TRBV12-3 or TRBV12-4 with TRBJ2-1; 10 positions match TRBD2. The length of the CDR3 is 16 residues. The junction had 7 bases not matched to a gene; V was cut back by 4 bases and J by 4 bases. In DNA form, the CDR3 reads TGTGCCAGCAGTTCTAAAACTAGCGGGACTTACAATGAGCAGTTCTTC. Its translation: CASSSKTSGTYNEQFF.

The V gene is TRBV5-5, the J gene TRBJ2-1, with a weak D call TRBD1 (6 bases). Trimming took 4 bases from V and 4 from J, leaving 9 bases between them. This CDR3 has 13 amino acids. CDR1 and CDR2 from the germline V gene are SGHKS and YYEKEE (reference sequence). DNA for the CDR3: TGTGCCAGCAGCGACAGGCCTTACAATGAGCAGTTCTTC. Translated, it gives CASSDRPYNEQFF.

This chain links TRBV4-3 with TRBJ1-4; D remains unclear. Germline CDR1 and CDR2: LGHNA and YSLEER. Between the trimmed V and J ends, which lost 1 base and 6 bases, there was a span of 6 bases. The CDR3 covers 13 residues. Here the CDR3 DNA reads TGCGCCAGCAGCCAAGTCATACATGAAAAACTGTTTTTT. This codes for CASSQVIHEKLFF.

The chain has TRBV2 and TRBJ2-1, with 11 nucleotides matching TRBD1. Germline values: CDR1 SNHLY, CDR2 FYNNEI. This CDR3 has 15 amino acids. J gave up 7 bases and V 2 bases, and 4 bases lay outside the gene matches. The CDR3 loop reads CASSELGQGVNEQFF. The DNA for the CDR3 is TGTGCCAGCAGTGAATTGGGACAGGGGGTAAATGAGCAGTTCTTC.

The sample holds a few counts of this clonotype. This chain joins TRBV12-3 or TRBV12-4 and TRBJ1-1, with a tentative D call TRBD1 (5 bases). Between the trimmed V and J ends, which lost 6 bases and 5 bases, there was a span of 19 bases. The CDR3 runs 15 residues. The CDR3 coding sequence is TGTGCCAGCAGCCGGATTACAGGAGGAGGGACTGAAGCTTTCTTT. Protein product: CASSRITGGGTEAFF.

The CDR3 spells CASSQVDSGVYGETQFF. The CDR3 DNA reads TGCGCCAGCAGCCAAGTAGATAGCGGGGTCTATGGAGAGACCCAGTTCTTC. The chain employs TRBV4-1 and TRBJ2-1; 8 positions match TRBD2. The length of the CDR3 is 17 residues. Germline V gene sequence: CDR1 MGHRA, CDR2 YSYEKL. V lost 1 base, J lost 13 bases, and 18 bases stayed unmatched.

About this clonotype itself: Germline is not matched at one junction end, which may reflect a read error. This CDR3 reads CASGLATGTGTGELFF. Here the CDR3 DNA reads TGTGCTAGTGGCTTGGCTACCGGGACAGGGACCGGGGAGCTGTTTTTT. The chain joins TRBV12-5 to TRBJ2-2, with 9 bases matching TRBD1. This CDR3 contains 16 residues. The germline CDR1 and CDR2 sequences are LGHNT and FRNRAP.

Ten or more counts support this clonotype. The chain carries TRBV4-3 and TRBJ2-3; D uncertain. Per the germline V gene, CDR1 is LGHNA and CDR2 is YSLEER. V was trimmed by 0 bases and J by 5 bases, leaving 12 bases between them. This CDR3 is built from 15 residues. The CDR3 DNA follows: TGCGCCAGCAGCCAAGACATCCGAGTTAGAGATACGCAGTATTTT. It specifies CASSQDIRVRDTQYF.

Notes on this clonotype: Germline is not matched at one junction end, which may reflect a read error. In DNA, the CDR3 is TGTGCCAGCAGCCGATACCGGGGACAGGGTGAAATGACTGAAGCTTTTTTT. Encoded protein: CASSRYRGQGEMTEAFF. The chain carries TRBV6-2 or TRBV6-3 and TRBJ1-1; 9 bases are a match to TRBD1. Germline assignment: CDR1 MNHEY and CDR2 SVGEGT. CDR3 length equals 17 residues.

The chain employs TRBV6-1 and TRBJ2-1; the match to TRBD1 covers 7 bases. Germline CDR1 is MNHNS and CDR2 is SASEGT. The CDR3 contains 12 residues. V shed 9 bases, J shed 8 bases, and the junction held 7 bases outside the gene matches. Written as DNA, the CDR3 is TGTGCCAGTCAACAGGGGATCGATGAGCAGTTCTTC. It codes for CASQQGIDEQFF.

J is TRBJ2-7 and V is TRBV12-3 or TRBV12-4; TRBD1 matches 7 bases. The CDR3 contains 16 residues. V lost 5 bases and J lost 0; bases outside the gene matches: 10. CDR3 in amino acids: CASSRTGVPSSYEQYF. The CDR3 DNA follows: TGTGCCAGCAGTCGAACAGGGGTCCCGAGCTCCTACGAGCAGTACTTC.

This chain connects TRBV19 to TRBJ2-5; D remains unclear. Germline values: CDR1 LNHDA, CDR2 SQIVND (reference sequence). This CDR3 region has 14 residues. V lost 1 base and J lost 2, with 8 bases in between. The CDR3 sequence is CASSIGAAQETQYF. The CDR3, as DNA: TGTGCCAGTAGTATAGGGGCGGCTCAAGAGACCCAGTACTTC.

This clonotype showed up just a few times. The gene calls are TRBV12-3 or TRBV12-4 and TRBJ2-3; 10 nucleotides match TRBD2. Trimming at V came to 4 bases and at J to 0 bases, leaving 19 bases not matched to a gene. This CDR3 has 21 amino acids. CDR3 nucleotide sequence: TGTGCCAGCAGTTCATACTTAGGGGGAAGCGGGGGGGATTATAGCACAGATACGCAGTATTTT. Residues: CASSSYLGGSGGDYSTDTQYF.

This clonotype has more than one count but fewer than ten. The chain couples TRBV15 to TRBJ2-3; D gene uncertain. This CDR3 contains 13 residues. Germline-derived CDR1 and CDR2 are LNHNV and YYDKDF (reference sequence). V was clipped by 0 bases and J by 5 bases, with 6 bases between them. The CDR3 DNA reads TGTGCCACCAGCAGAGAAGAGCTAGATACGCAGTATTTT. Amino acids: CATSREELDTQYF.

This chain uses TRBV27 with TRBJ2-3, with TRBD2 matching 10 bases. V was pared by 11 bases and J by 1 base, with 9 bases of the junction left unmatched. The CDR3 has 15 amino acids. Germline loops: CDR1 MNHEY, CDR2 SMNVEV (reference sequence). CDR3 sequence reads: CAVLDLAGGTDTQYF. DNA of the CDR3: TGTGCCGTACTGGATCTAGCGGGGGGCACAGATACGCAGTATTTT.

V gene TRBV7-6 combines with J gene TRBJ2-3; D is unclear. The V gene lost 2 bases and the J gene lost 0 bases, with 9 bases spanning the gap. Germline CDR1 is SGHVS and CDR2 is FNYEAQ. This CDR3 comprises 15 residues. The CDR3 DNA reads as TGTGCCAGCAGCTTACTGTCGAAGAGCACAGATACGCAGTATTTT. Encoded protein: CASSLLSKSTDTQYF.

Only one count was recorded for this clonotype. A much larger clone lies one base from this, so it may be a read error. This chain links TRBV29-1 with TRBJ2-7; D is possibly TRBD1 (7 bases). This CDR3 has 15 amino acids. V dropped 3 bases and J dropped 0 bases, with 15 bases sitting between them. CDR1 and CDR2 from the germline V gene are SQVTM and ANQGSEA. The CDR3 coding sequence is TGCAGCGTTGAGTCAGGGGGGCGAAGCTCCTACGAGCAGTACGTC. Amino acid sequence: CSVESGGRSSYEQYV.

The chain is built from TRBV12-5 and TRBJ1-5; D is unclear. This CDR3 has 17 residues. Germline values: CDR1 LGHNT, CDR2 FRNRAP. Trimming shortened V by 4 bases and J by 0 bases, and 16 bases separated the two germline ends. CDR3 sequence reads: CASGSNPSTDSNQPQHF. The DNA for the CDR3 is TGTGCTAGTGGTTCGAACCCTTCGACGGATAGCAATCAGCCCCAGCATTTT.

V gene TRBV6-4 combines with J gene TRBJ1-1, with D possibly matching TRBD1 (5 bases). In germline, CDR1 is MRHNA, CDR2 SNTAGT. Trimming stripped 6 bases from V and 4 bases from J, with 12 bases between. The length of the CDR3 is 13 residues. CDR3 loop: CASRRDPTTEAFF. DNA of the CDR3: TGTGCCAGCAGGCGGGACCCCACCACTGAAGCTTTCTTT.

This clonotype came up once. The conserved phenylalanine or tryptophan is not found at the CDR3 terminus, so this likely reflects a read error. The limits of the CDR3 on the DNA are not certain, so only TCRdb's listed CDR3 is given. The J gene is TRBJ1-1, the V gene TRBV7-2; the D call in the table, TRBD1, was not verified against the DNA. Per germline, CDR1 SGHTA and CDR2 FQGNSA. Termini included, the CDR3 measures 14 amino acids. The CDR3 protein is CASSPRGMNTEPFV.

This clonotype appeared many times. V gene TRBV12-3 or TRBV12-4 combines with J gene TRBJ2-7, with a tentative D call TRBD2 (5 bases). The CDR3 has 13 residues. Between the trimmed V and J ends, which lost 5 bases and 0 bases, there was a span of 8 bases. The CDR3 sequence: CASSPRDSYEQYF. In nucleotides, the CDR3 is TGTGCCAGCAGTCCACGGGACTCCTACGAGCAGTACTTC.

This clonotype counts as medium-sized (0.01 to 0.1%). The chain combines TRBV4-2 with TRBJ2-5; D uncertain. This CDR3 is built from 14 residues. From germline, CDR1 is LGHNA and CDR2 YNFKEQ. Trimming took off 0 bases at V and 4 bases at J, with 9 bases between the two ends. The CDR3 spells CASSQETPGETQYF. In nucleotides, the CDR3 is TGTGCCAGCAGCCAAGAAACCCCCGGAGAGACCCAGTACTTC.

This sequence joins TRBV5-1 and TRBJ2-1; 7 positions agree with TRBD2. V dropped 5 bases and J dropped 6; count of bases not matched to a gene: 8. This CDR3 comprises 14 residues. The V gene's germline CDR1 is SGHRS and CDR2 YFSETQ. The CDR3 is CASSRDYPSNEQFF. The CDR3 DNA reads as TGCGCCAGCAGTAGGGACTATCCCTCCAATGAGCAGTTCTTC.

This clonotype has more than one count but fewer than ten. V usage is TRBV20-1 and J usage is TRBJ2-4; D call uncertain. V shed 4 bases and J shed 2 bases, with 12 bases lying between them. CDR1 and CDR2 (germline): DFQATT, SNEGSKA (reference sequence). The CDR3 is 14 residues long. CDR3: CSATAGPTKNIQYF. The CDR3, as DNA: TGCAGTGCTACGGCCGGGCCAACCAAAAACATTCAGTACTTC.